This TCR beta chain came from a study of siplizumab effects on memory and regulatory T cells. There are 15 residues in the CDR3. Trimming left V 5 bases short and J 8 bases short, with 19 bases between. In germline, CDR1 is SEHNR, CDR2 FQNEAQ (reference sequence). Produced via immunoSEQ multiplex PCR; TCRdb's table is partial and in-frame only. The data contain approximately 2,700 clones, roughly 68% of them singletons. The sample taken for sequencing was TEMRA CD8+ T cells sorted from blood. Subset: unstimulated CD8+ CD45RA+ effector memory T cells. The clonotype comes from a human donor in good health. This chain joins TRBV7-9 and TRBJ2-1; D gene ambiguous. CDR3 nucleotide sequence: TGTGCCAGCAGCCCAATAGACCACTTTGGTGATGAGCAGTTCTTC. It translates to CASSPIDHFGDEQFF.